Following are 9 T cell receptor beta chains from one sample sequenced in a study of control samples from healthy donors and cancer patients (dated by TCRdb to between 2020 and 2021). Preparation of the library involved the immunoSEQ multiplex PCR assay. In TCRdb, the immuneACCESS table is reduced to in-frame sequences with V and J assigned. These tables do not hold every clone; where another copy was compared, an unresolved V gene accounts for under half, and the others remain unexplained. The sample table records approximately 190,000 clones; about 90% of these occur just once. The ten largest account for 1.5% to 2% of the sample. The source material was blood. Receptor source: a man younger than 45 in good health.

This chain uses TRBV7-9 with TRBJ1-4; D not certain. Germline CDR1 and CDR2: SEHNR and FQNEAQ (reference sequence). The CDR3 contains 14 residues. Trimming took 1 base from V and 4 from J, leaving 7 bases between them. The chain's CDR3 is CASSLEGLNEKLFF. The CDR3 DNA reads as TGTGCCAGCAGCTTAGAGGGCCTTAATGAAAAACTGTTTTTT.

The chain couples TRBV10-3 to TRBJ2-1, with a tentative D call TRBD2 (6 bases). There are 14 residues in the CDR3. Germline loops: CDR1 ENHRY, CDR2 SYGVKD. With 11 bases removed from V and 10 bases from J, the gap between germline ends came to 24 bases. CDR3 DNA: TGTGCCTCGAGACCGGGACTTGCCGATGGAGAGCAGTTCTTC. This encodes CASRPGLADGEQFF.

This chain links TRBV5-4 with TRBJ2-3; 8 bases line up with TRBD1. Germline V gives CDR1 SGHNT, CDR2 YYREEE (reference sequence). V shed 0 bases, J shed 1 base, and the junction held 1 base outside the gene matches. The CDR3 contains 15 residues. The CDR3: CASSLAGQGTDTQYF. CDR3 nucleotide sequence: TGTGCCAGCAGCTTGGCGGGACAGGGCACAGATACGCAGTATTTT.

The V gene is TRBV12-5, the J gene TRBJ1-5, with unresolved D. CDR1 is LGHNT, CDR2 FRNRAP, per germline. V lost 4 bases and J lost 3, with 19 bases in between. The length of the CDR3 is 17 residues. CDR3 sequence: CASGSGPEAGDNQPQHF. For the CDR3, the DNA is TGTGCTAGTGGTTCCGGACCAGAGGCGGGCGACAATCAGCCCCAGCATTTT.

Details on this clone: Germline is not matched at one junction end, which may reflect a read error. Other nucleotide sequences from this sample produce the same CDR3. The V and J genes are TRBV5-1 and TRBJ1-3, with D possibly being TRBD1 (5 bases). CDR3 length: 14 residues. In germline, CDR1 is SGHRS, CDR2 YFSETQ. CDR3 loop: CASSLDNSGNTIYF. Here the CDR3 DNA reads TGCGCCAGCAGTTTGGACAACTCTGGAAACACCATATATTTT.

This chain links TRBV6-1 with TRBJ1-6; no clear D gene. CDR3 length: 11 residues. V was cut by 2 bases and J by 7 bases, with 0 bases left in between. From germline, CDR1 is MNHNS and CDR2 SASEGT. The CDR3 loop is CASSENSPLHF. CDR3 DNA: TGTGCCAGCAGTGAAAATTCACCCCTCCACTTT.

This clone has only a few counts. The chain recombines TRBV7-9 with TRBJ2-1; D is possibly TRBD1 (6 bases). Germline V gene lookup returns CDR1 SEHNR and CDR2 FQNEAQ (reference sequence). The CDR3 length is 16 residues. V lost 0 bases and J 3 bases, leaving 12 bases between the germline ends. The CDR3 coding sequence is TGTGCCAGCAGCTTAGCTTTTCAGGGGAGCTACAATGAGCAGTTCTTC. Residues: CASSLAFQGSYNEQFF.

V gene TRBV7-9 combines with J gene TRBJ1-2; D call uncertain. Per germline, CDR1 SEHNR and CDR2 FQNEAQ (reference sequence). V gave up 5 bases and J gave up 8 bases, with 24 bases separating them. The CDR3 is 16 amino acids. The CDR3 spells CASSVLGLRGASGYTF. Written as DNA, the CDR3 is TGTGCCAGCAGCGTCCTGGGTTTGCGAGGAGCGTCCGGCTACACCTTC.

This clone was counted once. The chain has TRBV5-1 and TRBJ1-1; 9 positions agree with TRBD1. CDR1 SGHRS and CDR2 YFSETQ come from the germline V gene. Trimming took 4 bases from V and 1 from J; bases not matched to a gene: 5. This CDR3 is built from 15 residues. CDR3 sequence reads: CASSIQGARNTEAFF. The CDR3 DNA follows: TGCGCCAGCAGCATACAGGGGGCAAGGAACACTGAAGCTTTCTTT.